This is a list of T cell receptor beta chains from one sample in a study of T cells in Graves' hyperthyroidism and ophthalmopathy. TCRdb redid the calling of the multiplex PCR reads with MiXCR, one entry per CDR3 protein. The table has approximately 410,000 distinct CDR3 sequences, under 15% seen once. Sequencing was done on a sample of blood. Every receptor here comes from a man younger than 30 with Graves' ophthalmopathy. Both conserved end residues are part of each CDR3. Each record gives: CDR3 protein, CDR3 DNA, clone size, V gene, D gene, J gene. The D gene is left open where the match is weak. Size values are once, few and many counts, or a class for expanded clones, and some rows have none.

CASSLGTWGSNQPQHF TGCGCCAGCAGCCTGGGGACGTGGGGGAGCAATCAGCCCCAGCATTTT many TRBV5-1 - TRBJ1-5
CAIGDAGANVLTF TGTGCGATCGGTGATGCTGGGGCCAACGTCCTGACTTTC few TRBV10-3 - TRBJ2-6
CASTSGTGVHEQYF TGTGCCAGCACCTCCGGGACAGGGGTCCACGAGCAGTACTTC many TRBV27 TRBD1 TRBJ2-7
CSVEDAGREAQYF TGCAGCGTTGAAGATGCGGGGAGGGAGGCCCAGTACTTC - TRBV29-1 TRBD2 TRBJ2-5
CASSTVSGTAIYGYTF TGTGCCAGCAGCACAGTATCCGGGACTGCAATCTATGGCTACACCTTC few TRBV5-6 - TRBJ1-2
CASSLGVTYYEQYF TGTGCCAGCAGTTTGGGGGTTACCTACTACGAGCAGTACTTC many TRBV28 - TRBJ2-7
CSALDQPDSPLHF TGCAGTGCCCTCGACCAGCCAGATTCACCCCTCCACTTT few TRBV20-1 - TRBJ1-6
CASSESWRGGINEQFF TGCGCCAGCAGTGAGTCTTGGCGGGGGGGCATCAATGAGCAGTTCTTC few TRBV10-2 TRBD2 TRBJ2-1
CASSVEAGGPYEQYF TGTGCCAGCAGCGTAGAGGCAGGGGGACCCTACGAGCAGTACTTC many TRBV9 TRBD1 TRBJ2-7
CASSYVRSKLGYTF TGTGCCAGCAGTTATGTGCGGTCTAAACTTGGCTACACCTTC many TRBV6-1 - TRBJ1-2
CASSRQTYEQYF TGCGCCAGCAGCAGACAGACCTACGAGCAGTACTTC - TRBV10-2 - TRBJ2-7
CASNLITGPGELFF TGTGCCAGCAACCTTATAACAGGGCCCGGGGAGCTGTTTTTT many TRBV11-1 - TRBJ2-2
CASSLRTSNTEAFF TGTGCCAGCAGCCTCCGTACGTCGAACACTGAAGCTTTCTTT many TRBV13 - TRBJ1-1
CASSSQPLENTIYF TGTGCCAGCAGTTCCCAGCCTCTAGAAAACACCATATATTTT many TRBV28 - TRBJ1-3
CASRGQGSGNTIYF TGTGCCAGCAGGGGACAGGGCTCTGGAAACACCATATATTTT many TRBV27 TRBD1 TRBJ1-3
CAIEGNTGELFF TGTGCCATTGAAGGGAACACCGGGGAGCTGTTTTTT few TRBV6-1 - TRBJ2-2
CASSQPPGQGADEQYF TGTGCCAGCAGCCAACCCCCGGGACAGGGGGCTGACGAGCAGTACTTC many TRBV4-2 TRBD1 TRBJ2-7
CASSQDRTGLYEQYF TGCGCCAGCAGCCAAGATCGGACAGGTTTATACGAGCAGTACTTC - TRBV4-1 TRBD1 TRBJ2-7
CASSVVRGNEQFF TGTGCCAGCAGCGTAGTCCGGGGAAATGAGCAGTTCTTC many TRBV9 - TRBJ2-1
CASRSSGTGGEKLFF TGTGCCAGCAGATCTTCCGGGACAGGGGGAGAAAAACTGTTTTTT few TRBV2 TRBD1 TRBJ1-4
CSARRGSYNEQFF TGCAGTGCTAGACGCGGGAGCTACAATGAGCAGTTCTTC many TRBV20-1 TRBD2 TRBJ2-1
CATSDPNSEQGLYNEQFF TGTGCCACCAGTGACCCTAATTCGGAGCAGGGACTCTACAATGAGCAGTTCTTC - TRBV24-1 - TRBJ2-1
CASSLSIQVNGELFF TGCGCCAGCAGCTTGTCCATTCAGGTTAACGGGGAGCTGTTTTTT few TRBV5-1 - TRBJ2-2
CSATHRGADYEQYF TGCAGTGCTACTCACAGGGGCGCCGACTACGAGCAGTACTTC many TRBV20-1 TRBD1 TRBJ2-7
CASSFSENSGANVLTF TGTGCCAGCAGCTTCAGCGAGAACTCTGGGGCCAACGTCCTGACTTTC - TRBV13 - TRBJ2-6
CASSTSASYNEQFF TGTGCCAGCAGTACTAGCGCCTCCTACAATGAGCAGTTCTTC - TRBV19 TRBD2 TRBJ2-1